The 16 T cell receptor beta chains given below trace back to one sample, sequenced in a study of cytomegalovirus exposure and HLA in healthy donors. Primers: 60 Vbeta forward and 13 Jbeta reverse. Using immunoSEQ multiplex PCR, the repertoire was profiled, and TCRdb retains in-frame clones only, with some absent. This table holds about 160,000 clones, about 65% found once. Input material: PBMCs. The receptors here all came from a man aged 35 to 55 in good health and CMV-seropositive.

This clone was seen just once. The chain employs TRBV18 and TRBJ2-1; no definite D call. There are 15 residues in the CDR3. Germline CDR1 KGHSH, CDR2 LQKENI. The V end was cut by 3 bases, the J end by 2 bases, with 11 bases between. The CDR3 DNA reads as TGTGCCAGCTCACCGGGCCAAGTAACCTACAATGAGCAGTTCTTC. It yields the protein CASSPGQVTYNEQFF.

The J gene is TRBJ1-1, the V gene TRBV7-9, with 12 bases identical to TRBD1. This CDR3 is 14 amino acids long. V trimming: 9 bases; J trimming: 5 bases; junction bases outside the gene matches: 7. Germline CDR1 and CDR2: SEHNR and FQNEAQ (reference sequence). CDR3 nucleotide sequence: TGTGCCAGTCCGGGACAGGGGGCGGGAACTGAAGCTTTCTTT. This gives the protein CASPGQGAGTEAFF.

The V and J genes are TRBV9 and TRBJ1-5; D may be TRBD1 (6 bases). This CDR3 has 14 amino acids. CDR1 and CDR2 from the germline V gene are SGDLS and YYNGEE. V was pared by 4 bases and J by 1 base, with 9 bases between. CDR3: CASSFGQSNQPQHF. The DNA of the CDR3 is TGTGCCAGCAGCTTTGGACAGAGCAATCAGCCCCAGCATTTT.

J is TRBJ2-2 and V is TRBV5-8, with TRBD2 as a possible D gene (6 bases). The ends were cut back, 0 bases at V and 6 bases at J, with 21 bases in the middle. CDR1 SGHTS and CDR2 YDEGEE come from the germline V gene. CDR3 length: 18 amino acids. The CDR3 sequence is CASSLDIGVPRDAGELFF. The DNA for the CDR3 is TGTGCCAGCAGCTTGGACATAGGAGTCCCGCGGGATGCCGGGGAGCTGTTTTTT.

This chain links TRBV29-1 with TRBJ2-5; tentative D call: TRBD1 (5 bases). Germline V gene lookup returns CDR1 SQVTM and CDR2 ANQGSEA. V was cut by 1 base and J by 4 bases, with 16 bases left in between. The CDR3 is 15 residues long. The CDR3 sequence is CSVEGGALPLETQYF. The CDR3 nucleotides read TGCAGCGTTGAAGGTGGGGCCCTCCCTCTAGAGACCCAGTACTTC.

J is TRBJ2-2 and V is TRBV19; 15 nucleotides align to TRBD2. The CDR3 sequence is 18 residues long. Trimming took 4 bases from V and 0 from J; bases not matched to a gene: 3. Germline V gene data show CDR1 as LNHDA and CDR2 as SQIVND (reference sequence). CDR3 sequence reads: CASSRGLAGGTNTGELFF. The CDR3 bases are TGTGCCAGTAGTAGGGGACTAGCGGGGGGCACGAACACCGGGGAGCTGTTTTTT.

The chain carries TRBV9 and TRBJ2-2; D may be TRBD2 (6 bases). The CDR3 has 17 amino acids. V lost 4 bases to trimming and J lost 2 bases, with 18 bases between them. The germline V gene encodes CDR1 SGDLS and CDR2 YYNGEE. CDR3 sequence (DNA): TGTGCCAGCAGCCCCGACCTAGCGAGCTTAAACACCGGGGAGCTGTTTTTT. Translation: CASSPDLASLNTGELFF. Full variable domain (remainder filled in from reference TRBV9 and TRBJ2-2): DSGVTQTPKHLITATGQRVTLRCSPRSGDLSVYWYQQSLDQGLQFLIQYYNGEERAKGNILERFSAQQFPDLHSELNLSSLELGDSALYFCASSPDLASLNTGELFFGEGSRLTVL.

With respect to this clone: Mismatch with germline at one junction end may stem from a read error. The V gene is TRBV5-6, the J gene TRBJ2-5; D may be TRBD2 (5 bases). This CDR3 spans 15 amino acids. In germline, CDR1 is SGHDT, CDR2 YYEEEE. The CDR3 DNA sequence: TGTGCCAGCAGCCCGATCATAAAATTACAGTGGCCGCGGGACTTC. Amino acids: CASSPIIKLQWPRDF.

V is TRBV7-9 and J is TRBJ2-5; D not resolved. The ends were cut back, 5 bases at V and 5 bases at J, with 18 bases in the middle. The V gene's germline CDR1 is SEHNR and CDR2 FQNEAQ (reference sequence). The CDR3 contains 15 residues. The CDR3 here is CASSTRREVSETQYF. In DNA, the CDR3 is TGTGCCAGCAGCACCAGGCGAGAAGTTTCGGAGACCCAGTACTTC.

V is TRBV27 and J is TRBJ2-3; D gene ambiguous. There are 14 residues in the CDR3. V was cut by 5 bases and J by 0 bases, with 9 bases left in between. Germline assignment: CDR1 MNHEY and CDR2 SMNVEV (reference sequence). In nucleotides, the CDR3 is TGTGCCAGCAGTCCCCGTTTCAGCACAGATACGCAGTATTTT. As protein: CASSPRFSTDTQYF.

The gene calls are TRBV19 and TRBJ1-5, with a tentative D call TRBD1 (5 bases). V was trimmed by 5 bases and J by 5 bases, leaving 10 bases between them. Germline V gives CDR1 LNHDA, CDR2 SQIVND (reference sequence). The CDR3 runs to 13 residues. CDR3 nucleotide sequence: TGTGCCAGTAGTTCCGTGACAGATCAGCCCCAGCATTTT. Amino acids: CASSSVTDQPQHF.

The chain joins TRBV6-5 to TRBJ2-7, with D possibly being TRBD1 (6 bases). With 2 bases removed from V and 7 bases from J, the gap between germline ends came to 18 bases. Germline assignment: CDR1 MNHEY and CDR2 SVGAGI. CDR3 length: 15 residues. The CDR3 sequence is CASSYPPHRVAEQYF. CDR3 nucleotide sequence: TGTGCCAGCAGTTACCCTCCGCACAGGGTAGCGGAGCAGTACTTC.

CDR3 region: CASGSETDNEKLFF. CDR3 DNA sequence: TGTGCCAGTGGGTCCGAGACAGATAATGAAAAACTGTTTTTT. The chain joins TRBV19 to TRBJ1-4; possibly TRBD1 for D (5 bases). CDR3 size: 14 residues. Trimming took 8 bases from V and 4 from J, leaving 14 bases between them. Germline V gene sequence: CDR1 LNHDA, CDR2 SQIVND (reference sequence).

This clone was found a few times. The chain carries TRBV7-6 and TRBJ2-2, with D tentatively TRBD1 (6 bases). Per germline, CDR1 SGHVS and CDR2 FNYEAQ. V gave up 0 bases and J gave up 6 bases, with 20 bases separating them. The CDR3 covers 18 residues. CDR3 residues: CASSLAVWDKTLAGELFF. CDR3 coding DNA: TGTGCCAGCAGCTTAGCGGTATGGGACAAGACGTTAGCCGGGGAGCTGTTTTTT.

The CDR3 DNA sequence: TGTGCCAGCAGCTTACTGGGACTAGCGGGGGGAAGCTCCTACAATGAGCAGTTCTTC. Its protein product is CASSLLGLAGGSSYNEQFF. The V gene is TRBV7-6, the J gene TRBJ2-1, with TRBD2 identical over 15 bases. The germline V gene encodes CDR1 SGHVS and CDR2 FNYEAQ. Germline trimming cut 2 bases from V and 0 bases from J; bases unmatched to any gene: 5. The CDR3 sequence is 19 residues long.

The rearrangement joins TRBV5-4 to TRBJ1-1; D unresolved. Looked up from germline, CDR1 is SGHNT and CDR2 is YYREEE (reference sequence). V was shortened by 4 bases and J by 0 bases, with 10 bases between the two germline ends. The CDR3 extends over 14 amino acids. This chain's CDR3 is CASSRVGVNTEAFF. The CDR3 DNA reads as TGTGCCAGCAGCCGGGTGGGAGTGAACACTGAAGCTTTCTTT.